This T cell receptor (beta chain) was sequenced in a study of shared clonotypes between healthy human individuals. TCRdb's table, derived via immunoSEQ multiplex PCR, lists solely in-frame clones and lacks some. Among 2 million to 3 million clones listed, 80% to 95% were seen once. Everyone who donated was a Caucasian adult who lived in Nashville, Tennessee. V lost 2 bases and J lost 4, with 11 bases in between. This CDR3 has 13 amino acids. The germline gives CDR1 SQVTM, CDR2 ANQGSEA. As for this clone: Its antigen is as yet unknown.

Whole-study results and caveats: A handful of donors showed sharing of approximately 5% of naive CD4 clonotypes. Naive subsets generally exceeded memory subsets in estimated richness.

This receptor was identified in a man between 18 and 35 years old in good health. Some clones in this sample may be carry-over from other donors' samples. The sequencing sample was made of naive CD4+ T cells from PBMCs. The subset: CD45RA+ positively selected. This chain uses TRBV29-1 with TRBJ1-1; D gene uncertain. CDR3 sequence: CSVETPAGTEAFF. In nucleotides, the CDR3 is TGCAGCGTTGAAACCCCGGCTGGCACTGAAGCTTTCTTT.